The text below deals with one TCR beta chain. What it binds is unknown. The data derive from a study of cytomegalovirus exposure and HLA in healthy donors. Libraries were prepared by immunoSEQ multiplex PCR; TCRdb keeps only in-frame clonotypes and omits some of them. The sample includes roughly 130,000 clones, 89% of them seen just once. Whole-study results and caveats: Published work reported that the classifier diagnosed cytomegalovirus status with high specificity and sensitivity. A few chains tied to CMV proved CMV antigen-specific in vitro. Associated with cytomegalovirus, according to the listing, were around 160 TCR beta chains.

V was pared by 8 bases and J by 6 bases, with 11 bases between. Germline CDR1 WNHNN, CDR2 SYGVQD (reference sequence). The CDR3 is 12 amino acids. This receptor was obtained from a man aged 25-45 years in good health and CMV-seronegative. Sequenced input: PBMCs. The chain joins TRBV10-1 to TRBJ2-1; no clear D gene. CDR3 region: CASGRVRNEQFF. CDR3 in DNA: TGCGCCAGCGGTCGAGTACGCAATGAGCAGTTCTTC.